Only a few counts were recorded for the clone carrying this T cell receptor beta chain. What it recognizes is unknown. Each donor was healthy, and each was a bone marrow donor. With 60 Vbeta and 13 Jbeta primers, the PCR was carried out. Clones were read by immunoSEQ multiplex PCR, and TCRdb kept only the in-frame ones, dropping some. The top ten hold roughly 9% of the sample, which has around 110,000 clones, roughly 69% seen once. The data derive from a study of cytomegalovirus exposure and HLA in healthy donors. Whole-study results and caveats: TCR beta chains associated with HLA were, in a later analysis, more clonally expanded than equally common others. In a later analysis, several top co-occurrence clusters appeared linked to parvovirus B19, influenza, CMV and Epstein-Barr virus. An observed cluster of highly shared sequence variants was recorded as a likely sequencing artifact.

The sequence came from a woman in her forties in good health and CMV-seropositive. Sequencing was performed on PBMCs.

Here the CDR3 reads CASSGSGRAINEQFF. As DNA, the CDR3 is TGTGCCAGCAGCGGGAGCGGGAGGGCCATAAATGAGCAGTTCTTC. The gene calls are TRBV9 and TRBJ2-1; 10 nucleotides align to TRBD2. Per the germline V gene, CDR1 is SGDLS and CDR2 is YYNGEE. This CDR3 spans 15 amino acids. The V and J ends lost 3 bases and 7 bases, in that order; junction bases with no gene match: 7.